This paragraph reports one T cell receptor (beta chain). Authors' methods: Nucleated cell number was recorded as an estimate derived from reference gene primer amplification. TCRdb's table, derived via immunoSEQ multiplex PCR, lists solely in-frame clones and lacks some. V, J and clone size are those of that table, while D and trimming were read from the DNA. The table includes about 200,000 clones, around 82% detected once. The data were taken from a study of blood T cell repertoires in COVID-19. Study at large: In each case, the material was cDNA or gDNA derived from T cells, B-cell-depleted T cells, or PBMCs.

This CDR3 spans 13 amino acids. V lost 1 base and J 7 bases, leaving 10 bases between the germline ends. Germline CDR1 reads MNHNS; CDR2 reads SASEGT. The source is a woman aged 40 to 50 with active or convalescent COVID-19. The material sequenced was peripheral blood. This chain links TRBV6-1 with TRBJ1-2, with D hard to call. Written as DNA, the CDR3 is TGTGCCAGCAGTGAAGATCGGGCGGGTGGCTACACCTTC. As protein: CASSEDRAGGYTF.